The clone carrying this TCR beta chain has more than one count but fewer than ten. Its antigen is currently unknown. This specimen belongs to a study of T-cell reconstitution after alpha-beta-depleted transplantation in children. Study-level points and caveats: Surviving recipient cells, namely T cells and thymic progenitors, were the source of high day-60 TCRbeta diversity in some patients. Expanded clones from the graft, numbering several hundred, reportedly supplied alpha-beta T cells about two months after transplant. T cells produced anew were the main source of T-cell counts and diversity one year after transplant.

Unique molecular identifiers were incorporated when the TCRbeta library was constructed. TCRdb independently ran MiXCR on the PCR reads; one entry per CDR3 protein. This table holds roughly 74,000 distinct CDR3 sequences, around 18% found once. Unmatched junction bases numbered 7, after V lost 6 bases and J lost 3 bases. The CDR3 is made up of 15 amino acids. The origin of this receptor is a male patient aged 2-15 years who had a stem cell transplant for acute lymphoblastic leukemia, so the T cells may come from the graft donor. The sequenced sample was PBMCs, mostly from graft donor cells, obtained 360 days after TCRalphabeta/CD19-depleted stem cell transplant. V usage is TRBV12-3 or TRBV12-4 and J usage is TRBJ2-3; 9 bases are shared with TRBD2. The CDR3 spells CASRPGLAVTDTQYF. DNA for the CDR3: TGTGCCAGCAGACCGGGACTAGCAGTGACAGATACGCAGTATTTT.